What follows are 17 T cell receptor beta chains derived from one specimen sequenced in a study of control samples from healthy donors and cancer patients. The assay was immunoSEQ multiplex PCR, and TCRdb's table has in-frame clones only and misses some. The table records around 82,000 clones, around nine tenths of them present only once. The specimen was blood. Every receptor here comes from a man aged 45-65 years in good health.

The chain combines TRBV7-9 with TRBJ1-4; D gene uncertain. V shed 5 bases and J shed 8 bases, with 12 bases lying between them. The germline gives CDR1 SEHNR, CDR2 FQNEAQ (reference sequence). CDR3 length: 13 amino acids. CDR3 sequence (DNA): TGTGCCAGCAGCACAAGTTATGAGGAAAAACTGTTTTTT. It is translated as CASSTSYEEKLFF.

The chain joins TRBV28 to TRBJ1-5; D call uncertain. Germline CDR1 is MDHEN and CDR2 is SYDVKM. This CDR3 contains 12 residues. Trimming took off 11 bases at V and 2 bases at J, with 10 bases between the two ends. The CDR3 DNA follows: TGTGCCGGCCGACGGGGCAATCAGCCCCAGCATTTT. Encoded protein: CAGRRGNQPQHF.

The genes are TRBV11-3 and TRBJ2-3, with 7 bases that match TRBD1. Trimming took 6 bases from V and 6 from J; bases not matched to a gene: 9. CDR3 length: 14 residues. CDR1 SGHNT and CDR2 YENEEA come from the germline V gene. CDR3 in DNA: TGTGCCAGCAGTCAAACAGGGGCCAGGGATACGCAGTATTTT. Its translation is CASSQTGARDTQYF.

J is TRBJ2-3 and V is TRBV19, with TRBD2 identical over 9 bases. The CDR3 extends over 15 amino acids. Losses at the gene ends were 5 bases for V and 8 bases for J; bases not matched to a gene: 11. Germline V CDR1 and CDR2: LNHDA, SQIVND (reference sequence). The CDR3 region has the DNA TGTGCCAGTAGTTTACTAGCGGGCCGGGGAGGTACGCAGTATTTT. Translation gives CASSLLAGRGGTQYF. Full variable domain (rest looked up from reference TRBV19 and TRBJ2-3): DGGITQSPKYLFRKEGQNVTLSCEQNLNHDAMYWYRQDPGQGLRLIYYSQIVNDFQKGDIAEGYSVSREKKESFPLTVTSAQKNPTAFYLCASSLLAGRGGTQYFGPGTRLTVL.

V is TRBV7-2 and J is TRBJ2-5, with 10 positions matching TRBD2. This CDR3 contains 16 residues. V shed 1 base and J 4 bases; nucleotides not matched to a gene: 6. Per the germline V gene, CDR1 is SGHTA and CDR2 is FQGNSA. CDR3 sequence reads: CASSLVSGGAAETQYF. In nucleotides, the CDR3 is TGTGCCAGCAGCTTAGTAAGCGGGGGGGCCGCAGAGACCCAGTACTTC.

This chain joins TRBV6-2 or TRBV6-3 and TRBJ2-7; D is ambiguous. The CDR3 is 14 amino acids. Germline loops: CDR1 MNHEY, CDR2 SVGEGT. V dropped 5 bases and J dropped 5 bases, with 16 bases sitting between them. CDR3 residues: CASSLPWGSNEQYF. CDR3 nucleotides: TGTGCCAGCAGTCTCCCGTGGGGATCAAACGAGCAGTACTTC.

The chain couples TRBV19 to TRBJ1-4, with D uncertain. V lost 5 bases and J 4 bases, leaving 17 bases between the germline ends. Germline CDR1 reads LNHDA; CDR2 reads SQIVND (reference sequence). The CDR3 loop spans 16 amino acids. The CDR3 region has the DNA TGTGCCAGTAGTTCTGTTTTCCGTCCGGGTAATGAAAAACTGTTTTTT. Its protein product is CASSSVFRPGNEKLFF. Full variable domain (outside the CDR3, taken from reference TRBV19 and TRBJ1-4): DGGITQSPKYLFRKEGQNVTLSCEQNLNHDAMYWYRQDPGQGLRLIYYSQIVNDFQKGDIAEGYSVSREKKESFPLTVTSAQKNPTAFYLCASSSVFRPGNEKLFFGSGTQLSVL.

This clone was seen once. The chain recombines TRBV19 with TRBJ2-2, with 7 bases fitting TRBD1. Germline CDR1 and CDR2: LNHDA and SQIVND (reference sequence). V dropped 4 bases and J dropped 4; count of bases not matched to a gene: 6. The CDR3 loop spans 15 amino acids. The CDR3 nucleotides are TGTGCCAGTAGTAGGTCGACAGGGAGCACCGGGGAGCTGTTTTTT. As protein: CASSRSTGSTGELFF.

This clone was seen just once. The V call is TRBV29-1, the J call TRBJ2-7; D assignment may be TRBD1 or TRBD2 (6 bases each). V lost 6 bases to trimming and J lost 0 bases, with 12 bases between them. The CDR3 length is 13 residues. The germline V gene encodes CDR1 SQVTM and CDR2 ANQGSEA. The CDR3 region has the DNA TGCAGCGTCCAACAGGGAGGCTCCTACGAGCAGTACTTC. This sequence encodes CSVQQGGSYEQYF.

A single count supports this clone. CDR3 nucleotides: TGTGCCTGGGGAATGGGGACTAGCGAAGAGACCCAGTACTTC. It translates to CAWGMGTSEETQYF. The rearrangement uses TRBV30 and TRBJ2-5; 10 bases map to TRBD2. CDR3 size: 14 residues. With V trimmed by 5 bases and J by 3 bases, 6 bases remained unmatched. CDR1 and CDR2 (germline): GTSNPN, SVGIG (reference sequence).

The V call is TRBV5-6, the J call TRBJ2-7, with D perhaps TRBD1 (5 bases). Germline loops: CDR1 SGHDT, CDR2 YYEEEE. V dropped 5 bases and J dropped 3 bases, with 9 bases sitting between them. This CDR3 comprises 12 residues. The CDR3 loop is CASRLRDYEQYF. The CDR3 nucleotides read TGTGCCAGCAGACTCAGGGACTACGAGCAGTACTTC.

The DNA of the CDR3 is TGCGCCAGCAGCCGGGACAGCGGCGAGCCCCAGCATTTT. It is translated as CASSRDSGEPQHF. The V and J genes are TRBV4-1 and TRBJ1-5, with 7 bases fitting TRBD1. Germline CDR1 is MGHRA and CDR2 is YSYEKL. V lost 4 bases to trimming and J lost 8 bases; unmatched junction nucleotides: 5. This CDR3 has 13 residues.

This clone was recorded once. The chain combines TRBV27 with TRBJ1-1, with no clear D. In germline, CDR1 is MNHEY, CDR2 SMNVEV (reference sequence). The CDR3 is 14 residues long. V dropped 4 bases and J dropped 6 bases, with 15 bases sitting between them. This CDR3 reads CASSYRGGGAEAFF. The CDR3, as DNA: TGTGCCAGCAGTTATCGGGGTGGAGGTGCTGAAGCTTTCTTT.

For the CDR3, the DNA is TGTGCCGAGGAAACACAGGGGGGGAATATAGGTGGCTACACCTTC. Residues: CAEETQGGNIGGYTF. The chain employs TRBV7-9 and TRBJ1-2; 8 bases align to TRBD1. CDR3 length equals 15 residues. CDR1 SEHNR and CDR2 FQNEAQ come from the germline V gene (reference sequence). V was pared by 11 bases and J by 7 bases, with 18 bases of the junction left unmatched.

The chain has TRBV6-1 and TRBJ1-1, with D maybe TRBD1 (5 bases). CDR1 and CDR2 from the germline V gene are MNHNS and SASEGT. CDR3 length equals 13 residues. V was trimmed by 1 base and J by 8 bases, leaving 11 bases between them. CDR3 nucleotides: TGTGCCAGCAGTGAAGTGGGACGGGTCGAAGCTTTCTTT. This gives the protein CASSEVGRVEAFF.

This rearrangement joins TRBV12-3 or TRBV12-4 to TRBJ2-7, with 10 bases that match TRBD1. The CDR3 contains 13 residues. With 6 bases clipped from V and 7 bases from J, the junction kept 6 bases outside the gene matches. The CDR3 loop is CASSRWTGGEQYF. The CDR3, as DNA: TGTGCCAGCAGCCGTTGGACAGGGGGTGAGCAGTACTTC.

The chain employs TRBV19 and TRBJ1-5; no reliable D call. CDR3 length equals 13 residues. Looked up from germline, CDR1 is LNHDA and CDR2 is SQIVND (reference sequence). V was trimmed by 0 bases and J by 6 bases, leaving 6 bases between them. CDR3 coding DNA: TGTGCCAGTAGTATAGATCGGGTTCAGCCCCAGCATTTT. It translates to CASSIDRVQPQHF.